This TCR beta chain was documented in a study of T cell responses to AZD1222 COVID-19 vaccine. The overall study: Second-dose timings of about 4 or about 12 weeks were pooled.

Libraries were prepared by immunoSEQ multiplex PCR; TCRdb keeps only in-frame clonotypes and omits some of them. Among some 100,000 clones listed, less than 90% were seen once. As concerns this clone: Its antigen is not known.

Findings and caveats of the study: Across spike, vaccine-associated CD4 TCRs were found, dominant at 160-218 and 743-854. In a largely white British group with more females than males, clonal diversity was possibly underestimated.

The CDR3 loop spans 16 amino acids. V shed 2 bases, J shed 0 bases, and the junction held 8 bases outside the gene matches. Germline V gene data show CDR1 as SGHTS and CDR2 as YDEGEE. The sequencing used peripheral blood, collected on day 0 of AZD1222 vaccination. The rearrangement links TRBV5-8 to TRBJ2-7, with 7 bases fitting TRBD1. This receptor was identified in an adult in good health. The DNA for the CDR3 is TGTGCCAGCAGCTTAACAGGGAAGGGGGCCTCCTACGAGCAGTACTTC. Amino acid sequence: CASSLTGKGASYEQYF. Combining the CDR3 with reference TRBV5-8 and TRBJ2-7 gives the whole variable domain EAGVTQSPTHLIKTRGQQATLRCSPISGHTSVYWYQQALGLGLQFLLWYDEGEERNRGNFPPRFSGRQFPNYSSELNVNALELEDSALYLCASSLTGKGASYEQYFGPGTRLTVT.